Following are 5 T cell receptor beta chains from one sample sequenced in a study of blood T cell repertoires in COVID-19. The table came from immunoSEQ multiplex PCR; TCRdb's copy has only in-frame clones and leaves some out. The sample includes over 85,000 clones, about 88% seen only once; the top ten take about 3.5%. Input material: peripheral blood. These receptors all come from a woman in her forties or fifties with acute or convalescent COVID-19.

The chain employs TRBV2 and TRBJ2-7, with TRBD2 matching over 14 bases. V dropped 1 base and J dropped 3; count of bases not matched to a gene: 5. The germline V gene has CDR1 SNHLY and CDR2 FYNNEI. CDR3 length: 17 residues. The CDR3 DNA reads as TGTGCCAGCAGTGAAGTGGGGACTAGCGGGAGACTCTACGAGCAGTACTTC. Protein: CASSEVGTSGRLYEQYF.

V is TRBV18 and J is TRBJ2-1; 14 bases fit TRBD2. The germline V gene has CDR1 KGHSH and CDR2 LQKENI. J was trimmed by 10 bases and V by 3 bases; bases with no gene match: 2. The CDR3 has 14 residues. CDR3 sequence (DNA): TGTGCCAGCTCACCGGGACTAGCGGGAGAAGAGCAGTTCTTC. The encoded protein is CASSPGLAGEEQFF.

V is TRBV11-2 and J is TRBJ1-3; TRBD1 is a possible D gene (5 bases). This CDR3 region has 15 residues. The V end lost 7 bases, the J end lost 4 bases, and 17 bases lay between the germline ends. Germline V gene lookup returns CDR1 SGHAT and CDR2 FQNNGV. The CDR3 reads CASTLTGFSGNTIYF. CDR3 nucleotide sequence: TGTGCCAGCACCCTAACAGGTTTCTCAGGAAACACCATATATTTT.

The rearrangement uses TRBV20-1 and TRBJ2-7; 7 positions agree with TRBD2. Germline V gene data show CDR1 as DFQATT and CDR2 as SNEGSKA (reference sequence). The V gene end was trimmed by 3 bases and the J gene end by 0 bases; junction bases not matched to a gene: 8. This CDR3 contains 15 residues. CDR3 nucleotides: TGCAGTGCTAGTGAGCTAGCGGATCCCTCCTACGAGCAGTACTTC. It codes for CSASELADPSYEQYF.

This rearrangement joins TRBV27 to TRBJ1-1; unclear D gene. The CDR3 runs to 13 residues. The ends were cut back, 5 bases at V and 3 bases at J, with 10 bases in the middle. Germline V lookup: CDR1 MNHEY, CDR2 SMNVEV (reference sequence). CDR3 in DNA: TGTGCCAGCAGTAAGGAGATCGACACTGAAGCTTTCTTT. Translating gives CASSKEIDTEAFF.